The entry below describes one T cell receptor beta chain. What it recognizes is unknown. This entry is derived from a study of cytomegalovirus exposure and HLA in healthy donors. Researchers ran the PCR with 60 Vbeta and 13 Jbeta primers. The protocol was immunoSEQ multiplex PCR, while the TCRdb copy is restricted to in-frame clones and leaves out a portion. The repertoire consists of about 180,000 clones, with roughly 80% occurring once and the leading ten covering about 0.4%. Study results and caveats: The availability of immune exposure information extended only to CMV serostatus. Reports credit the classifier with highly specific, highly sensitive diagnosis of cytomegalovirus status.

The CDR3 spans 13 residues. Looked up from germline, CDR1 is SQVTM and CDR2 is ANQGSEA. The V segment lost 7 bases and the J segment 4 bases; nucleotides outside the gene matches: 8. The sample taken for sequencing was PBMCs. The chain uses TRBV29-1 and TRBJ2-7; 9 bases are a match to TRBD1. This TCR was sampled from a boy aged 2 to 10 in good health and CMV-seronegative. The CDR3 here is CSAQGTGRYEQYF. The CDR3 nucleotides read TGCAGCGCCCAAGGGACAGGGCGTTACGAGCAGTACTTC.